The 23 T cell receptor beta chains reported below all come from one sample, sequenced in a study of blood T cell repertoires in COVID-19. Only in-frame clones appear in the TCRdb table, and some are missing; sequencing was by immunoSEQ multiplex PCR. Of hundreds of thousands of clones in the sample, approximately 90% were seen once. The specimen was peripheral blood. The receptor set was obtained from a woman between 25 and 40 years old who had recovered from COVID-19.

The rearrangement uses TRBV6-2 or TRBV6-3 and TRBJ2-1; 9 nucleotides line up with TRBD2. J was trimmed by 9 bases and V by 5 bases; bases with no gene match: 14. Germline CDR1 is MNHEY and CDR2 is SVGEGT. This CDR3 is built from 16 residues. DNA of the CDR3: TGTGCCAGCAGTCAGGGACTAGCCCTTACCGGCGGTGAGCAGTTCTTC. It translates to CASSQGLALTGGEQFF.

This CDR3 is CASSSRGGAGVRYEQYF. In DNA form, the CDR3 reads TGTGCCAGCAGCTCCCGTGGGGGGGCAGGGGTAAGGTACGAGCAGTACTTC. The chain has TRBV11-3 and TRBJ2-7, with D tentatively TRBD2 (7 bases). V lost 4 bases and J 4 bases, leaving 23 bases between the germline ends. The CDR3 runs 17 residues. CDR1 is SGHNT and CDR2 is YENEEA in the germline V gene. The variable domain in full, with the rest retrieved from reference TRBV11-3 and TRBJ2-7, is EAGVVQSPRYKIIEKKQPVAFWCNPISGHNTLYWYLQNLGQGPELLIRYENEEAVDDSQLPKDRFSAERLKGVDSTLKIQPAELGDSAVYLCASSSRGGAGVRYEQYFGPGTRLTVT.

This clone appeared many times. The V gene is TRBV12-5, the J gene TRBJ2-7; the match to TRBD1 covers 7 bases. This CDR3 has 14 residues. The V segment lost 1 base and the J segment 0 bases; nucleotides outside the gene matches: 0. Germline CDR1 LGHNT, CDR2 FRNRAP. The CDR3 DNA reads as TGTGCTAGTGGTTTGGACAGGGGCTCCTACGAGCAGTACTTC. Its protein is CASGLDRGSYEQYF.

The CDR3 DNA reads TGTGCCTGGAGTCCGACCCGACATACCTATAATTCACCCCTCCACTTT. This gives the protein CAWSPTRHTYNSPLHF. J is TRBJ1-6 and V is TRBV30, with D hard to call. Trimming cost V 2 bases and J 2 bases, with 13 bases left between them. This CDR3 region has 16 residues. The germline CDR1 and CDR2 sequences are GTSNPN and SVGIG (reference sequence).

This chain links TRBV7-2 with TRBJ2-5; 9 bases are shared with TRBD2. This CDR3 region has 18 residues. V gave up 5 bases and J gave up 2 bases; unmatched junction bases: 15. In germline, CDR1 is SGHTA, CDR2 FQGNSA. This chain's CDR3 is CASSQLLSASGVQETQYF. CDR3 in DNA: TGTGCCAGCAGCCAACTTCTTTCTGCTAGCGGGGTTCAAGAGACCCAGTACTTC.

The chain combines TRBV5-4 with TRBJ1-2; the D is unclear. Trimming left V 0 bases short and J 0 bases short, with 9 bases between. Looked up from germline, CDR1 is SGHNT and CDR2 is YYREEE (reference sequence). This CDR3 comprises 15 residues. Written as DNA, the CDR3 is TGTGCCAGCAGCTTGGATGCAGGCCCTAACTATGGCTACACCTTC. This gives the protein CASSLDAGPNYGYTF.

The chain couples TRBV5-1 to TRBJ1-1; 10 bases map to TRBD1. Unmatched junction bases numbered 8, after V lost 4 bases and J lost 11 bases. This CDR3 has 13 amino acids. Germline V CDR1 and CDR2: SGHRS, YFSETQ. CDR3 sequence: CASSDLGQGGAFF. The CDR3 DNA follows: TGCGCCAGCAGCGATCTTGGACAGGGGGGTGCTTTCTTT.

This chain connects TRBV18 to TRBJ2-2; 7 bases align to TRBD1. V lost 1 base and J lost 3; bases outside the gene matches: 5. CDR1 is KGHSH and CDR2 is LQKENI in the germline V gene. The CDR3 sequence is 16 residues long. This CDR3 is CASSPQGASDTGELFF. The CDR3, as DNA: TGTGCCAGCTCACCACAGGGGGCGTCGGACACCGGGGAGCTGTTTTTT. The full variable domain, its missing parts supplied by reference TRBV18 and TRBJ2-2, is NAGVMQNPRHLVRRRGQEARLRCSPMKGHSHVYWYRQLPEEGLKFMVYLQKENIIDESGMPKERFSAEFPKEGPSILRIQQVVRGDSAAYFCASSPQGASDTGELFFGEGSRLTVL.

The chain couples TRBV10-3 to TRBJ2-3; 9 nucleotides align to TRBD1. Germline lookup yields CDR1 ENHRY and CDR2 SYGVKD. The junction had 8 bases not matched to a gene; V was cut back by 4 bases and J by 3 bases. The CDR3 contains 16 residues. CDR3 coding DNA: TGTGCCATCAGTGGCAGTACAGGGGGCGGGACAGATACGCAGTATTTT. It specifies CAISGSTGGGTDTQYF.

For the CDR3, the DNA is TGTGCCACCAGCACCCAGGGCTATGAGCAGTTCTTC. It yields the protein CATSTQGYEQFF. The chain recombines TRBV15 with TRBJ2-1, with D maybe TRBD1 (5 bases). CDR1 is LNHNV and CDR2 is YYDKDF in the germline V gene (reference sequence). The CDR3 totals 12 residues. Trimming removed 4 bases at V and 8 bases at J, with 9 bases between.

The CDR3 nucleotides are TGTGCCAGCAGCTTTGGGACAGGGAGGGAGCAGTACTTC. Translating gives CASSFGTGREQYF. The chain employs TRBV11-1 and TRBJ2-7, with 9 bases matching TRBD1. The CDR3 extends over 13 amino acids. Losses at the gene ends were 3 bases for V and 7 bases for J; bases not matched to a gene: 4. From germline, CDR1 is SGHAT and CDR2 FQDESV (reference sequence).

This chain connects TRBV7-2 to TRBJ2-3; D possibly corresponds to TRBD2 (5 bases). Trimming stripped 3 bases from V and 6 bases from J, with 16 bases between. Per the germline V gene, CDR1 is SGHTA and CDR2 is FQGNSA. The CDR3 is made up of 15 amino acids. The CDR3 reads CASSFYSAPTDTQYF. The CDR3 bases are TGTGCCAGCAGCTTTTATAGCGCCCCGACGGATACGCAGTATTTT. Together with reference TRBV7-2 and TRBJ2-3, the CDR3 gives the full variable domain: GAGVSQSPSNKVTEKGKDVELRCDPISGHTALYWYRQSLGQGLEFLIYFQGNSAPDKSGLPSDRFSAERTGGSVSTLTIQRTQQEDSAVYLCASSFYSAPTDTQYFGPGTRLTVL.

CDR3 sequence: CASTADNSPLHF. Written as DNA, the CDR3 is TGTGCCAGCACCGCAGATAATTCACCCCTCCACTTT. The rearrangement uses TRBV12-3 or TRBV12-4 and TRBJ1-6; D uncertain. Trimming left V 7 bases short and J 5 bases short, with 6 bases between. This CDR3 region has 12 residues.

The rearrangement uses TRBV30 and TRBJ2-7, with 9 bases aligning to TRBD1. The germline V gene encodes CDR1 GTSNPN and CDR2 SVGIG (reference sequence). This CDR3 region has 15 residues. Unmatched junction bases numbered 13, after V lost 6 bases and J lost 4 bases. CDR3 nucleotides: TGTGCCTGTACGAACGAAGGGGACAGGGTTTACGAGCAGTACTTC. Translating it yields CACTNEGDRVYEQYF.

The rearrangement links TRBV6-5 to TRBJ1-6, with D perhaps TRBD1 (6 bases). Trimming cost V 0 bases and J 8 bases, with 11 bases left between them. This CDR3 comprises 15 residues. CDR1 is MNHEY, CDR2 SVGAGI, per germline. The CDR3 loop is CASSYSNRDDSPLHF. CDR3 coding DNA: TGTGCCAGCAGTTACTCGAACAGGGACGATTCACCCCTCCACTTT.

The DNA of the CDR3 is TGCGCCAGCCGACAGGGGGACTCCTATGGCTACACCTTC. Translated: CASRQGDSYGYTF. V usage is TRBV5-1 and J usage is TRBJ1-2; 9 nucleotides agree with TRBD1. This CDR3 is 13 amino acids long. The germline V gene encodes CDR1 SGHRS and CDR2 YFSETQ. With V trimmed by 7 bases and J by 4 bases, 5 bases remained unmatched.

The gene calls are TRBV27 and TRBJ1-5; possibly TRBD1 for D (5 bases). This CDR3 spans 15 amino acids. V was shortened by 2 bases and J by 7 bases, with 15 bases between the two germline ends. From germline, CDR1 is MNHEY and CDR2 SMNVEV (reference sequence). CDR3 residues: CASSLGGGRMQPQHF. The CDR3 coding sequence is TGTGCCAGCAGTTTAGGGGGAGGTCGGATGCAGCCCCAGCATTTT.

The chain joins TRBV7-3 to TRBJ2-1; 7 nucleotides match TRBD1. This CDR3 has 13 amino acids. CDR1 SGHTA and CDR2 FQGTGA come from the germline V gene. The J segment lost 5 bases and the V segment lost 3 bases, leaving 1 base of the junction unmatched. The CDR3 reads CASSFDRDNEQFF. In nucleotides, the CDR3 is TGTGCCAGCAGCTTTGACAGGGACAATGAGCAGTTCTTC.

The V gene is TRBV2, the J gene TRBJ2-6, with D tentatively TRBD2 (5 bases). Germline values: CDR1 SNHLY, CDR2 FYNNEI. Deletions cut 3 bases from V and 3 bases from J, with 12 bases between. The CDR3 runs 16 residues. The DNA of the CDR3 is TGTGCCAGCAGTGATGAGGGCGTGAGTGGGGCCAACGTCCTGACTTTC. Residues: CASSDEGVSGANVLTF.

The chain employs TRBV6-4 and TRBJ2-2; perhaps TRBD2 as D (5 bases). The V gene's germline CDR1 is MRHNA and CDR2 SNTAGT. This CDR3 contains 15 residues. V was cut by 5 bases and J by 7 bases, with 17 bases left in between. The DNA of the CDR3 is TGTGCCAGCAGTTCCCGGTACGGGATCGGCGGGGAGCTGTTTTTT. Residues: CASSSRYGIGGELFF.

The chain has TRBV28 and TRBJ2-5, with 7 bases aligning to TRBD1. The V and J ends lost 4 bases and 3 bases, in that order; junction bases with no gene match: 5. Germline CDR1 and CDR2: MDHEN and SYDVKM. The CDR3 contains 14 residues. The CDR3 DNA is TGTGCCAGCAGTTCAGGGACAGTTAAAGAGACCCAGTACTTC. Protein product: CASSSGTVKETQYF.

This chain joins TRBV28 and TRBJ2-1, with a possible D match to TRBD2 (6 bases). This CDR3 is 14 amino acids long. V was pared by 4 bases and J by 2 bases, with 9 bases between. The V gene's germline CDR1 is MDHEN and CDR2 SYDVKM. DNA for the CDR3: TGTGCCAGCAGTTGGAGGGCCCCCTACAATGAGCAGTTCTTC. As protein: CASSWRAPYNEQFF.

About this clone: The same CDR3 is also encoded by other DNA sequences in this sample. The chain links TRBV2 to TRBJ1-1; D unresolved. Germline V gene sequence: CDR1 SNHLY, CDR2 FYNNEI. V shed 8 bases and J shed 0 bases, with 4 bases lying between them. The CDR3 consists of 11 residues. The CDR3 spells CASSLNTEAFF. The CDR3 DNA reads TGTGCCAGCTCATTGAACACTGAAGCTTTCTTT.